This T cell receptor beta chain was identified in a study of OX40 agonist ivuxolimab in advanced cancers. Repertoires were generated with immunoSEQ multiplex PCR, while TCRdb's copy carries only in-frame clones and drops some. The sample includes roughly 64,000 clones, 75% to 95% of them seen just once. The CDR3 length is 18 residues. With 2 bases removed from V and 3 bases from J, the gap between germline ends came to 23 bases. CDR1 is SNHLY and CDR2 is FYNNEI in the germline V gene. This receptor was obtained from an adult with an advanced solid tumor such as melanoma, head and neck, liver or kidney cancer. The chain employs TRBV2 and TRBJ2-7, with D perhaps assigned TRBD1 or TRBD2 (5 bases each). Source: CD4+ or CD8+ T cells sorted from blood, taken in a trial of the OX40 agonist ivuxolimab. The CDR3 DNA follows: TGTGCCAGCAGTGAAAGGGGTAGGGCTAGCCGAGAAAACTACGAGCAGTACTTC. The encoded protein is CASSERGRASRENYEQYF. The whole variable domain, remainder taken from reference TRBV2 and TRBJ2-7, is EPEVTQTPSHQVTQMGQEVILRCVPISNHLYFYWYRQILGQKVEFLVSFYNNEISEKSEIFDDQFSVERPDGSNFTLKIRSTKLEDSAMYFCASSERGRASRENYEQYFGPGTRLTVT.